A selection of T cell receptor beta chains follows, all from one sample in a study of PD-L1 blockade in urothelial cancer. Data came from immunoSEQ multiplex PCR; TCRdb stores just in-frame clones and leaves some out. The sample records about 86,000 clones, about 84% being singletons. This material consisted of PBMCs, taken around atezolizumab (anti-PD-L1) treatment. These receptors were obtained from a man in his 60s with urothelial cancer. CDR3s include the opening cysteine and the closing phenylalanine or tryptophan. Size values are once, few and many counts, or a class for expanded clones, and some rows have none.

J gene | clone size | V gene | CDR3 protein
TRBJ2-2 | - | TRBV25-1 | CASRKPGLAETGELFF
TRBJ2-5 | - | TRBV7-9 | CASSGGHGTGEQETQYF
TRBJ2-5 | - | TRBV10-2 | CASSESDRAETQYF
TRBJ2-2 | - | TRBV6-5 | CASSYDRTTGELFF
TRBJ2-1 | once | TRBV11-2 | CASSLDLISESSFF
TRBJ1-1 | - | TRBV2 | CASRSDRAAEAFF
TRBJ2-5 | once | TRBV5-1 | CASSYGGQGETQYF
TRBJ1-1 | few | TRBV30 | CAWSVTGGEAFF
TRBJ2-7 | - | TRBV18 | CASSRMDSLTPEQYF
TRBJ1-5 | - | TRBV18 | CASSPSQGGQPQHF
TRBJ2-3 | - | TRBV14 | CASSQGPDTQYF
TRBJ2-3 | - | TRBV29-1 | CSVEVSDTQYF
TRBJ2-1 | - | TRBV7-3 | CASSPLGGFNEQFF
TRBJ2-5 | - | TRBV29-1 | CSVELGVLAGAETQYF
TRBJ1-5 | - | TRBV7-3 | CASSLGPGSNQPQHF
TRBJ2-2 | - | TRBV5-1 | CATKTSWNTGELFF
TRBJ2-3 | - | TRBV7-9 | CARQGLASTDTQYF
TRBJ1-4 | - | TRBV2 | CATNKDRGTNEKLFF
TRBJ1-2 | - | TRBV30 | CAWSPTEQVGYTF
TRBJ2-7 | - | TRBV18 | CASSPGAGANYEQYF
TRBJ1-2 | - | TRBV11-3 | CASSLGPVSGYTF
TRBJ2-3 | - | TRBV6-1 | CASTARGLTDTQYF
TRBJ2-1 | - | TRBV6-6 | CASSGQFRNEQFF
TRBJ2-5 | - | TRBV5-1 | CASSINRGGGETQYF
TRBJ1-2 | - | TRBV28 | CASSGPGLPVQGYTF
TRBJ1-1 | - | TRBV19 | CASSITPDREAAFF
TRBJ2-7 | - | TRBV2 | CASTPGQGASEQYF
TRBJ1-1 | - | TRBV2 | CASSVFGNTEAFF
TRBJ1-5 | - | TRBV5-6 | CASSLGGAGNQPQHF
TRBJ2-1 | - | TRBV7-3 | CASSLAGRYNEQFF
TRBJ2-7 | - | TRBV6-5 | CASSYPSRTGSYEQYF
TRBJ1-3 | once | TRBV11-2 | CASSLRQVPSGNTIYF
TRBJ1-1 | - | TRBV18 | CASSLDTSGNTEAFF
TRBJ1-6 | - | TRBV9 | CASSVESTTGLYSPLHF
TRBJ1-5 | - | TRBV5-1 | CASSFGGLSNQPQHF
TRBJ2-7 | - | TRBV29-1 | CSVGGQGFSYEQYF
TRBJ2-3 | - | TRBV29-1 | CSVVFSRGNTDTQYF
TRBJ2-1 | - | TRBV28 | CASSPPVAGSYNEQFF
TRBJ1-1 | - | TRBV5-1 | CASSLQGEQGEAFF
TRBJ2-1 | - | TRBV9 | CASSVAGQGPSYNEQFF
TRBJ2-7 | few | TRBV5-1 | CASSYLGTGSYEQYF
TRBJ1-1 | - | TRBV19 | CASSIRTETMNTEAFF
TRBJ2-7 | once | TRBV6-1 | CASSDIIRFPYEQYF
TRBJ2-5 | - | TRBV7-3 | CASSPGQRETQYF